This is a list of T cell receptor beta chains from one sample in a study of blood T cell repertoires in COVID-19. TCRdb's copy holds only in-frame clones and misses some; the assay was immunoSEQ multiplex PCR. The sample shows approximately 240,000 clones, 83% of them seen only once. What was sequenced was peripheral blood. These receptors originate from a woman between 25 and 40 years old with COVID-19, enrolled during active disease. Each CDR3 is given with its conserved first and last residue. A D gene is named only where the DNA matches it firmly.

J,V,D,CDR3
TRBJ2-3,TRBV5-6,-,CASSLGQSTDTQYF
TRBJ2-2,TRBV5-1,TRBD2,CASSLLREAAGELFF
TRBJ1-2,TRBV2,-,CASSEGSYGYTF
TRBJ1-2,TRBV6-6,TRBD1,CASSSRDRVSFGYTF
TRBJ2-7,TRBV24-1,-,CATSRPGEPYEQYF
TRBJ2-7,TRBV28,TRBD2,CASSQLAGEAYEQYF
TRBJ1-4,TRBV5-4,TRBD1,CASSANRGSEKLFF
TRBJ1-6,TRBV27,-,CASSLSKQGFAYNSPLHF
TRBJ2-5,TRBV5-4,TRBD2,CASSSPGRAGVSQETQYF
TRBJ2-3,TRBV4-3,-,CASSQDRGLGETDTQYF
TRBJ2-1,TRBV7-3,TRBD1,CASSPGDRGANEQFF
TRBJ2-3,TRBV5-4,TRBD2,CASSETSGGRYSTDTQYF
TRBJ1-1,TRBV24-1,-,CATSAPGSNTEAFF
TRBJ2-1,TRBV11-2,-,CASSKGSYEQFF
TRBJ1-1,TRBV19,-,CASTLGNTEAFF
TRBJ2-1,TRBV5-1,TRBD2,CASSLREAGAYNEQFF
TRBJ1-1,TRBV14,TRBD1,CASSQDTVRGTEAFF
TRBJ1-2,TRBV4-1,TRBD1,CASSQEPGQARYGYTF
TRBJ2-1,TRBV19,TRBD2,CASSILAGGNNEQFF
TRBJ2-5,TRBV5-8,TRBD2,CASSPGGPRETQYF
TRBJ1-1,TRBV25-1,-,CASSERAGPNTEAFF
TRBJ2-1,TRBV18,-,CASSRSVADSYNEQFF
TRBJ1-1,TRBV30,-,CAWTRQVGDTEAFF
TRBJ1-5,TRBV6-2/TRBV6-3,TRBD1,CASSFGTGGKFGQPQHF
TRBJ2-4,TRBV20-1,-,CSASDLYIQYF
TRBJ2-2,TRBV30,TRBD2,CAYSRTAGVNGELFF
TRBJ1-1,TRBV6-5,-,CASSYSLGRVRTEAFF
TRBJ2-5,TRBV7-2,-,CASSLFIGSGSETQYF
TRBJ1-2,TRBV21-1,-,CASSHYRWGGRDYGYTF
TRBJ2-1,TRBV7-2,-,CASTRAGAYNEQFF
TRBJ1-1,TRBV5-4,-,CASSLDSRVLTEAFF
TRBJ2-7,TRBV18,-,CASFTSQGEQYF
TRBJ1-4,TRBV18,-,CASEGWGEKLFF